The 15 T cell receptor beta chains given below trace back to one sample, sequenced in a study of cytotoxic CD8 clonotypes in ibrutinib-treated CLL. Some clones are missing from TCRdb's copy, which holds only in-frame ones; the method was immunoSEQ multiplex PCR. The data hold tens of thousands of clones, with over 55% observed a single time. The specimen comprised PBMCs, sampled after 24 months of ibrutinib treatment. The receptors were sampled from a human donor with chronic lymphocytic leukemia.

This clone was seen ten or more times. This chain links TRBV7-6 with TRBJ1-1, with 9 bases lining up with TRBD1. V shed 1 base and J 3 bases; nucleotides not matched to a gene: 12. The V gene's germline CDR1 is SGHVS and CDR2 FNYEAQ. The CDR3 loop spans 18 amino acids. The CDR3 sequence is CASSLETGGSWRDTEAFF. CDR3 bases: TGTGCCAGCAGCTTAGAGACAGGGGGATCCTGGAGGGACACTGAAGCTTTCTTT.

This clone was seen more than once but under ten times. This chain uses TRBV10-1 with TRBJ1-1; D is ambiguous. V gave up 3 bases and J gave up 2 bases, with 13 bases separating them. CDR3 length equals 15 residues. Germline V gives CDR1 WNHNN, CDR2 SYGVQD (reference sequence). CDR3 region: CASSDPRKQNTEAFF. For the CDR3, the DNA is TGCGCCAGCAGTGATCCCAGGAAACAAAACACTGAAGCTTTCTTT.

This clone was counted a few times. The gene calls are TRBV6-1 and TRBJ1-6, with TRBD1 identical over 7 bases. The CDR3 runs 15 residues. Germline V gene data show CDR1 as MNHNS and CDR2 as SASEGT. The V gene end was trimmed by 2 bases and the J gene end by 5 bases; junction bases not matched to a gene: 3. The CDR3 region has the DNA TGTGCCAGCAGTGAATTGGGACAGAATAATTCACCCCTCCACTTT. Residues: CASSELGQNNSPLHF.

This clone was detected only a few times. The J gene is TRBJ1-2, the V gene TRBV9; maybe TRBD1 (5 bases). There are 13 residues in the CDR3. Germline V gene sequence: CDR1 SGDLS, CDR2 YYNGEE. V was trimmed by 4 bases and J by 4 bases, leaving 11 bases between them. This CDR3 reads CASSQGGGYGYTF. The CDR3 DNA sequence: TGTGCCAGCAGCCAGGGCGGGGGCTATGGCTACACCTTC. Combining the CDR3 with reference TRBV9 and TRBJ1-2 gives the whole variable domain DSGVTQTPKHLITATGQRVTLRCSPRSGDLSVYWYQQSLDQGLQFLIQYYNGEERAKGNILERFSAQQFPDLHSELNLSSLELGDSALYFCASSQGGGYGYTFGSGTRLTVV.

This clone was picked up many times. The chain recombines TRBV5-1 with TRBJ2-4, with 8 bases that match TRBD1. Germline CDR1 is SGHRS and CDR2 is YFSETQ. The CDR3 is 15 residues long. The junction had 6 bases not matched to a gene; V was cut back by 4 bases and J by 3 bases. The CDR3 DNA reads as TGCGCCAGCAGCGTAGGACAGGGAAGCAAAAACATTCAGTACTTC. It yields the protein CASSVGQGSKNIQYF.

This chain links TRBV6-6 with TRBJ1-1; no clear D gene. Trimming stripped 0 bases from V and 5 bases from J, with 10 bases between. From germline, CDR1 is MNHNY and CDR2 SVGAGI (reference sequence). This CDR3 comprises 14 residues. The CDR3 sequence: CASSYSWVGTEAFF. CDR3 in DNA: TGTGCCAGCAGTTACTCGTGGGTGGGAACTGAAGCTTTCTTT.

In DNA form, the CDR3 reads TGTGCCAGCATCCTGCATGGGGGCGCAGGTAATGAGCAGTTCTTC. Protein sequence: CASILHGGAGNEQFF. The V gene is TRBV2, the J gene TRBJ2-1, with a tentative D call TRBD1 (6 bases). Germline-derived CDR1 and CDR2 are SNHLY and FYNNEI. V was clipped by 7 bases and J by 7 bases, with 20 bases between them. This CDR3 region has 15 residues.

This sequence joins TRBV18 and TRBJ1-4, with TRBD1 as a possible D gene (5 bases). Germline V lookup: CDR1 KGHSH, CDR2 LQKENI. This CDR3 is built from 17 residues. With 1 base removed from V and 6 bases from J, the gap between germline ends came to 18 bases. This CDR3 reads CASSPRLRAGRDEKLFF. For the CDR3, the DNA is TGTGCCAGCTCACCACGGCTGAGGGCAGGGCGGGATGAAAAACTGTTTTTT.

The V gene is TRBV7-6, the J gene TRBJ2-3, with D maybe TRBD1 (7 bases). Germline CDR1 reads SGHVS; CDR2 reads FNYEAQ. The CDR3 is 16 amino acids. Trimming took off 4 bases at V and 2 bases at J, with 16 bases between the two ends. CDR3 sequence reads: CASSSPRGAHTDTQYF. As DNA, the CDR3 is TGTGCCAGCAGCTCCCCCAGGGGGGCCCACACAGATACGCAGTATTTT.

This chain connects TRBV28 to TRBJ2-5; 10 bases are a match to TRBD1. The CDR3 consists of 15 residues. V shed 6 bases and J 5 bases; nucleotides not matched to a gene: 9. The germline V gene encodes CDR1 MDHEN and CDR2 SYDVKM. Here the CDR3 reads CASRDPGQGWETQYF. As DNA, the CDR3 is TGTGCCAGCAGGGACCCGGGACAGGGGTGGGAGACCCAGTACTTC.

This clone was counted once. The chain is built from TRBV15 and TRBJ2-5; D call uncertain. V lost 0 bases and J lost 5, with 10 bases in between. This CDR3 comprises 14 residues. CDR1 is LNHNV and CDR2 is YYDKDF in the germline V gene (reference sequence). The CDR3 DNA reads TGTGCCACCAGCAGAGACCGTAATTCGGAGACCCAGTACTTC. This translates into CATSRDRNSETQYF.

The chain recombines TRBV5-6 with TRBJ2-7, with D tentatively TRBD1 (5 bases). CDR3 length: 12 residues. The germline V gene has CDR1 SGHDT and CDR2 YYEEEE. The V and J ends lost 1 base and 6 bases respectively, with 8 bases between them. CDR3 DNA: TGTGCCAGCAGCTTGACAGGAAGCGAGCAGTACGTC. Residues: CASSLTGSEQYV.

This chain connects TRBV5-6 to TRBJ2-7; the match to TRBD1 covers 11 bases. V shed 0 bases, J shed 3 bases, and the junction held 2 bases outside the gene matches. Germline V gene sequence: CDR1 SGHDT, CDR2 YYEEEE. CDR3 length: 15 residues. The CDR3 here is CASSLGGTGGYEQYF. CDR3 nucleotides: TGTGCCAGCAGCTTGGGAGGGACAGGGGGCTACGAGCAGTACTTC.

This clone was counted only a few times. The gene calls are TRBV2 and TRBJ2-3; TRBD2 aligns across 8 bases. The CDR3 extends over 15 amino acids. Germline V gives CDR1 SNHLY, CDR2 FYNNEI. Trimming at V came to 6 bases and at J to 4 bases, leaving 9 bases not matched to a gene. The chain's CDR3 is CASRMASGWADTQYF. CDR3 coding DNA: TGTGCCAGCAGGATGGCTAGCGGGTGGGCAGATACGCAGTATTTT.

This clone was seen once. The V and J genes are TRBV7-9 and TRBJ2-7, with D unresolved. The germline V gene has CDR1 SEHNR and CDR2 FQNEAQ (reference sequence). The germline V and J ends were trimmed by 5 bases and 0 bases, with 8 bases remaining between them. The CDR3 runs 13 residues. The CDR3 bases are TGTGCCAGCAGCCCCCCCTCCTCCTACGAGCAGTACTTC. It encodes CASSPPSSYEQYF.